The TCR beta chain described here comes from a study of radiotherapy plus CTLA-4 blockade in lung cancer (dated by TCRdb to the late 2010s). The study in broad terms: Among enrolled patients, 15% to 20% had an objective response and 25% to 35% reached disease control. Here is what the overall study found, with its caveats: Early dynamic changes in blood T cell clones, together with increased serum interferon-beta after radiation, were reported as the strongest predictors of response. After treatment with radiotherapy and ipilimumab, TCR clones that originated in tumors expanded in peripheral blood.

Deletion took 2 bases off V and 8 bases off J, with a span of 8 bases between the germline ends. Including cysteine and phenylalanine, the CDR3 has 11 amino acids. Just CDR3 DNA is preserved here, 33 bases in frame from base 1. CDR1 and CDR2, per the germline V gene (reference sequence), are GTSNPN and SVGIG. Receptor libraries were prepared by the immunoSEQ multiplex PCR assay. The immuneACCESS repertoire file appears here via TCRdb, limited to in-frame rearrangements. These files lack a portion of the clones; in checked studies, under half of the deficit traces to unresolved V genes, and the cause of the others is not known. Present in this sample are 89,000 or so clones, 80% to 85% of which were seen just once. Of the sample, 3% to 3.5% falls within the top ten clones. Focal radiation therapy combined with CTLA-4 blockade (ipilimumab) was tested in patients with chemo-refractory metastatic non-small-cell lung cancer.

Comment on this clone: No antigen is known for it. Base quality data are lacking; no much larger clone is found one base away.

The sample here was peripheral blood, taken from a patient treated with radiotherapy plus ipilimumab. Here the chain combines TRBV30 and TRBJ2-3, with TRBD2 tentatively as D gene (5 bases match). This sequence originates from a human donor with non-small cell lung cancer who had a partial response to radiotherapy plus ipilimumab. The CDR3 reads CAWSPEGTQYF. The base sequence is TGTGCCTGGAGTCCCGAGGGTACGCAGTATTTT.